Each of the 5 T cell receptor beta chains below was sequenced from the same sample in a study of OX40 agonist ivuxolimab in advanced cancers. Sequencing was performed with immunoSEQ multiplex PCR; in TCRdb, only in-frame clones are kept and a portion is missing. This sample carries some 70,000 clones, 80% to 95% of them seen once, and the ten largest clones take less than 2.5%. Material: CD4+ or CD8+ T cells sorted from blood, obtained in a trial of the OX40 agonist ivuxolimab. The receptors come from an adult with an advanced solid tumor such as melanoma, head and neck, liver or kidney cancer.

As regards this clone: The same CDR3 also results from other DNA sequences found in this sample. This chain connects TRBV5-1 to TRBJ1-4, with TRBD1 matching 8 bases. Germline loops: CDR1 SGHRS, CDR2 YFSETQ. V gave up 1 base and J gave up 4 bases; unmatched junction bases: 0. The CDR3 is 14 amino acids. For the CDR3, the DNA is TGCGCCAGCAGCTTGACAGGGGGTAATGAAAAACTGTTTTTT. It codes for CASSLTGGNEKLFF.

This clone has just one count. The CDR3 spells CASRGPTGANSGNTIYF. CDR3 DNA sequence: TGTGCCAGCAGAGGCCCGACCGGGGCTAACTCTGGAAACACCATATATTTT. The chain links TRBV28 to TRBJ1-3; a possible D gene is TRBD1 (5 bases). The CDR3 extends over 17 amino acids. V lost 6 bases and J lost 0, with 18 bases in between. The germline CDR1 and CDR2 sequences are MDHEN and SYDVKM. The full variable domain, rest sourced from reference TRBV28 and TRBJ1-3, is DVKVTQSSRYLVKRTGEKVFLECVQDMDHENMFWYRQDPGLGLRLIYFSYDVKMKEKGDIPEGYSVSREKKERFSLILESASTNQTSMYLCASRGPTGANSGNTIYFGEGSWLTVV.

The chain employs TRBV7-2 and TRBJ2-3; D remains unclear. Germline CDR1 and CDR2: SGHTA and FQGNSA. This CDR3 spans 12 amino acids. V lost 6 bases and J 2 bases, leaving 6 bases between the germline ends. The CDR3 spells CASSYFTDTQYF. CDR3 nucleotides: TGTGCCAGCAGTTACTTCACAGATACGCAGTATTTT.

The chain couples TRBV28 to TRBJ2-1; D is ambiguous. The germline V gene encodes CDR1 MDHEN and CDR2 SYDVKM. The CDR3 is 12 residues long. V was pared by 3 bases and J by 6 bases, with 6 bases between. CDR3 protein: CASSLLPNEQFF. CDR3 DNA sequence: TGTGCCAGCAGTTTGTTACCCAATGAGCAGTTCTTC.

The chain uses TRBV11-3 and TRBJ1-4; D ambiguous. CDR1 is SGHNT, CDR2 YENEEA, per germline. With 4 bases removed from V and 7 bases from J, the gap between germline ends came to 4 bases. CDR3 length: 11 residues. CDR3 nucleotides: TGTGCCAGCAGCTGGGGTGAAAAACTGTTTTTT. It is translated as CASSWGEKLFF.